This TCR beta chain was found in a study of shared clonotypes between healthy human individuals. In the study overall: Samples came from a couple of female and a few male donors aged 18 to 49.

Worth noting for this clone: Its antigen is not identified.

Into CD45RA+ naive and CD45RA-negative memory subsets, the CD4+ cells were split. Findings and caveats of the study: Enrolling few donors narrowed the genetic and exposure-history diversity that was represented.

Germline CDR1 is SEHNR and CDR2 is FQNEAQ (reference sequence). Trimming removed 4 bases at V and 3 bases at J, with 10 bases between. The CDR3 totals 13 residues. As handled by the study authors: ImmunoSEQ junction-only sequences lacked quality scores, so their filtering differed. Profiling relied on immunoSEQ multiplex PCR, and the TCRdb table lists in-frame clones only, not all of them. V and J calls and clone size come straight from that table; D and trimming were deduced from the DNA. This sample has under 2.5 million clones, with 85% to 95% found just once. This TCR was recovered from a man aged 18 to 35 in good health. Some clones in this sample may be carry-over from other donors' samples. Sequencing used naive CD4+ T cells from PBMCs. Subset in this sample: CD45RA+ positively selected. This chain connects TRBV7-9 to TRBJ2-7; D is possibly TRBD1 or TRBD2 (5 bases each). The CDR3 is CASSSGTVYEQYF. CDR3 bases: TGTGCCAGCAGCTCCGGGACGGTCTACGAGCAGTACTTC.